This TCR beta chain was recorded in a study of blood T cell repertoires in COVID-19. Study-level information: Researchers got acute and convalescent COVID-19 samples from the United States, Italy and Spain.

V was clipped by 3 bases and J by 0 bases; unmatched bases: 6. Germline V gene lookup returns CDR1 GTSNPN and CDR2 SVGIG (reference sequence). This CDR3 comprises 16 residues. This table comes from immunoSEQ multiplex PCR, and its TCRdb copy is limited to in-frame clones, with some not included. The profile shows 200,000 or so clones, more than 65% of them singletons. This TCR was recovered from an older woman with acute or convalescent COVID-19. V gene TRBV30 combines with J gene TRBJ1-2; TRBD1 agrees at 11 bases. Material for sequencing was peripheral blood. The CDR3 protein is CAWRPGQGVPNYGYTF. CDR3 nucleotides: TGTGCCTGGAGACCGGGACAGGGGGTTCCTAACTATGGCTACACCTTC.